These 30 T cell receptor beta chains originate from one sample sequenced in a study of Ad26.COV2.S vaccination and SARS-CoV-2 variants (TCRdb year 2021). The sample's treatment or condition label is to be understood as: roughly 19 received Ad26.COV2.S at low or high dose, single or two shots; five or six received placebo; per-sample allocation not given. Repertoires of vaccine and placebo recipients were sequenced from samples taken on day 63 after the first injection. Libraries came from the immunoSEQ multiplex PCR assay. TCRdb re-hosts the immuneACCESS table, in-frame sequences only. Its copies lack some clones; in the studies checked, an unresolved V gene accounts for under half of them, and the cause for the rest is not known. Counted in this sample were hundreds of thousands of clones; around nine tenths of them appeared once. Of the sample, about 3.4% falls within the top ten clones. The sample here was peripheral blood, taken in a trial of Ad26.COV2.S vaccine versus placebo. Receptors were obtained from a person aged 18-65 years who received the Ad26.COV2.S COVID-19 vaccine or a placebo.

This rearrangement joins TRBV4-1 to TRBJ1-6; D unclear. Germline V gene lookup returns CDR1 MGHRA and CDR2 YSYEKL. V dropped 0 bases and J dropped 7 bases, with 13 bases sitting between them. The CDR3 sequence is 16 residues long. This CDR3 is CASSQDVAVGNSPLHF. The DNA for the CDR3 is TGCGCCAGCAGCCAAGATGTTGCGGTAGGGAATTCACCCCTCCACTTT.

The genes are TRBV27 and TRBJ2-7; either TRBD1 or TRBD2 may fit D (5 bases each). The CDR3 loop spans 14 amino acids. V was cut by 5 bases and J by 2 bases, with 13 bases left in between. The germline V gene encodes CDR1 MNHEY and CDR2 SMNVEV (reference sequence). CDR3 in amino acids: CASSTRDGPYEQYF. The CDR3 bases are TGTGCCAGCAGTACCCGGGACGGACCCTACGAGCAGTACTTC.

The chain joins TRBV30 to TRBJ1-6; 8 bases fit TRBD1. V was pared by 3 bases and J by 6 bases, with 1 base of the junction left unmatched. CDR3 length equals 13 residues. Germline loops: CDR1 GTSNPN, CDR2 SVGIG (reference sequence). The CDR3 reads CAWRDRANSPLHF. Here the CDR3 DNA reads TGTGCCTGGAGGGACAGGGCTAATTCACCCCTCCACTTT.

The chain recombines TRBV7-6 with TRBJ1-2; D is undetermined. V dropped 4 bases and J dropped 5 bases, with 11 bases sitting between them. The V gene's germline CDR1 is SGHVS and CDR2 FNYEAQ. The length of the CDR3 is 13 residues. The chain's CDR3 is CASSSDSTYGYTF. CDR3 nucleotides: TGTGCCAGCAGCTCAGACTCCACTTATGGCTACACCTTC. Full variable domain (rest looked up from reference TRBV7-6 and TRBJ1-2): GAGVSQSPRYKVTKRGQDVALRCDPISGHVSLYWYRQALGQGPEFLTYFNYEAQQDKSGLPNDRFSAERPEGSISTLTIQRTEQRDSAMYRCASSSDSTYGYTFGSGTRLTVV.

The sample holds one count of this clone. CDR3 DNA sequence: TGTGCCACCAGCCATCGGGCCAACACTGAAGCTTTCTTT. It translates to CATSHRANTEAFF. V gene TRBV15 combines with J gene TRBJ1-1; D is ambiguous. Germline-derived CDR1 and CDR2 are LNHNV and YYDKDF (reference sequence). V lost 5 bases and J 2 bases, leaving 9 bases between the germline ends. There are 13 residues in the CDR3.

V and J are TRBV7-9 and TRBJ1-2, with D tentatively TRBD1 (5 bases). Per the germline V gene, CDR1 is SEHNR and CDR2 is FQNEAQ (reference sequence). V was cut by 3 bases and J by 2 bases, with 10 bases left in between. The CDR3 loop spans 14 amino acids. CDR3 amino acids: CASSLAGPNYGYTF. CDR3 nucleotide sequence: TGTGCCAGCAGCTTGGCAGGGCCCAACTATGGCTACACCTTC.

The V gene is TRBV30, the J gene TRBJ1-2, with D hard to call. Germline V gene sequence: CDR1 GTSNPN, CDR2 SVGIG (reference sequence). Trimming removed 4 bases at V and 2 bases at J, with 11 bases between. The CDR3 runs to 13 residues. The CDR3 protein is CAWTPTENYGYTF. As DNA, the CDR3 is TGTGCCTGGACCCCTACGGAGAACTATGGCTACACCTTC.

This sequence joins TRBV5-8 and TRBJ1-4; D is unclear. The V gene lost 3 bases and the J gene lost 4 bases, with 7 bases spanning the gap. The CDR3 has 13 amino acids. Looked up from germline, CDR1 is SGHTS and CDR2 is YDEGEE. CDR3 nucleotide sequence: TGTGCCAGCAGCTCGGTCAGTAATGAAAAACTGTTTTTT. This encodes CASSSVSNEKLFF.

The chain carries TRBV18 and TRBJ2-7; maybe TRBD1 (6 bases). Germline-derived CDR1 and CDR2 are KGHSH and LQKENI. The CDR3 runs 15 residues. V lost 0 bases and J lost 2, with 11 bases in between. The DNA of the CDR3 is TGTGCCAGCTCACCACCCCAGGGGAGTCCCTACGAGCAGTACTTC. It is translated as CASSPPQGSPYEQYF. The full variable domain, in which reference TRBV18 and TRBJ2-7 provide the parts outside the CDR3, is NAGVMQNPRHLVRRRGQEARLRCSPMKGHSHVYWYRQLPEEGLKFMVYLQKENIIDESGMPKERFSAEFPKEGPSILRIQQVVRGDSAAYFCASSPPQGSPYEQYFGPGTRLTVT.

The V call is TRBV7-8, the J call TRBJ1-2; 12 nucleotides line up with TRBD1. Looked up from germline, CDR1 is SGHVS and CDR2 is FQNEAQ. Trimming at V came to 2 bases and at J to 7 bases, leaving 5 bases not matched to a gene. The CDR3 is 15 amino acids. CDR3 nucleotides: TGTGCCAGCAGCTTATTGGGACAGGGGGCCGGTGGCTACACCTTC. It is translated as CASSLLGQGAGGYTF.

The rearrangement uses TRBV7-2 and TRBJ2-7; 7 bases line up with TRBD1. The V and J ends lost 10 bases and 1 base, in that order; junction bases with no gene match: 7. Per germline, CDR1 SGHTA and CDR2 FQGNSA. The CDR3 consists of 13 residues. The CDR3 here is CATRDRASYEQYF. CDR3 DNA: TGTGCCACCCGAGACAGGGCGTCCTACGAGCAGTACTTC.

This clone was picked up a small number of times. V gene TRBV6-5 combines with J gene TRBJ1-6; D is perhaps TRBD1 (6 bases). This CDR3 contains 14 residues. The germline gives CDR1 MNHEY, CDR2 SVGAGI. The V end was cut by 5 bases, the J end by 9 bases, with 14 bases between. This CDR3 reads CASSIKDSLSPLHF. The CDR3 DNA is TGTGCCAGCAGTATAAAGGACAGCCTTTCACCCCTCCACTTT.

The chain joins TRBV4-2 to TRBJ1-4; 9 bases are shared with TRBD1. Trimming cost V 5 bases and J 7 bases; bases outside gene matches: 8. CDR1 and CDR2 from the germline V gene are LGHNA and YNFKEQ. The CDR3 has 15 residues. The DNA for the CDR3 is TGTGCCAGCAGCTCATCGACAGGGGGTAGTGAAAAACTGTTTTTT. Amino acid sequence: CASSSSTGGSEKLFF.

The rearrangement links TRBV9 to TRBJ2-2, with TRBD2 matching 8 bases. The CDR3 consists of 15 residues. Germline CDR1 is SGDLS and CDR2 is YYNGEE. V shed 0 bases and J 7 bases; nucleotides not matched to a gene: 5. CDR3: CASSVEVSGVGELFF. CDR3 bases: TGTGCCAGCAGCGTAGAGGTTAGCGGGGTCGGGGAGCTGTTTTTT. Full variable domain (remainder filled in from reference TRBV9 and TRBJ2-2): DSGVTQTPKHLITATGQRVTLRCSPRSGDLSVYWYQQSLDQGLQFLIQYYNGEERAKGNILERFSAQQFPDLHSELNLSSLELGDSALYFCASSVEVSGVGELFFGEGSRLTVL.

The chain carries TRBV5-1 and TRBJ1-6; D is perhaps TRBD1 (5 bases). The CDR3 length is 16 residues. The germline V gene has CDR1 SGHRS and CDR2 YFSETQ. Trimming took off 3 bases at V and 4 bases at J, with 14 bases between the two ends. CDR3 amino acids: CASSYDSGRYNSPLHF. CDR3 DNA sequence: TGCGCCAGCAGCTACGACTCGGGACGATATAATTCACCCCTCCACTTT. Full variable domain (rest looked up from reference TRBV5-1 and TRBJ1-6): KAGVTQTPRYLIKTRGQQVTLSCSPISGHRSVSWYQQTPGQGLQFLFEYFSETQRNKGNFPGRFSGRQFSNSRSEMNVSTLELGDSALYLCASSYDSGRYNSPLHFGNGTRLTVT.

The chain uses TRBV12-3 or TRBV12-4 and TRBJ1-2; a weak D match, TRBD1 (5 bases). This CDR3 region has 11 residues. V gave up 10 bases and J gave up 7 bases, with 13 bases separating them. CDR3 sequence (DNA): TGTGCCATCATCCTTCAGGGTGGCTACACCTTC. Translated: CAIILQGGYTF.

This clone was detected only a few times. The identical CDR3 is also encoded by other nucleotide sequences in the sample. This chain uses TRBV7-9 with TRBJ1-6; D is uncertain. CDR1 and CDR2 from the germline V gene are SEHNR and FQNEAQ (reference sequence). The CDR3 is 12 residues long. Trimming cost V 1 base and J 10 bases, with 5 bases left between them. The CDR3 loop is CASSLGGSPLHF. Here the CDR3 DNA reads TGTGCCAGCAGCTTAGGTGGGTCACCCCTCCACTTT. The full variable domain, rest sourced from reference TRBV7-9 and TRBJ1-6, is DTGVSQNPRHKITKRGQNVTFRCDPISEHNRLYWYRQTLGQGPEFLTYFQNEAQLEKSRLLSDRFSAERPKGSFSTLEIQRTEQGDSAMYLCASSLGGSPLHFGNGTRLTVT.

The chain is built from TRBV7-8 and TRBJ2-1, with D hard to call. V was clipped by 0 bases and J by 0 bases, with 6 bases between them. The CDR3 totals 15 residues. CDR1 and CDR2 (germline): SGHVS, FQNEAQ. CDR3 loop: CASSLASSSYNEQFF. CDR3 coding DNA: TGTGCCAGCAGCTTAGCTTCCAGCTCCTACAATGAGCAGTTCTTC.

In DNA, the CDR3 is TGCGCCAGCAGCTTGGAGGCACAGGGTGGTGCCTCCTATGGCTACACCTTC. This encodes CASSLEAQGGASYGYTF. The genes are TRBV5-1 and TRBJ1-2, with TRBD1 as a possible D gene (6 bases). Trimming shortened V by 0 bases and J by 4 bases, and 19 bases separated the two germline ends. The CDR3 length is 17 residues. Germline loops: CDR1 SGHRS, CDR2 YFSETQ.

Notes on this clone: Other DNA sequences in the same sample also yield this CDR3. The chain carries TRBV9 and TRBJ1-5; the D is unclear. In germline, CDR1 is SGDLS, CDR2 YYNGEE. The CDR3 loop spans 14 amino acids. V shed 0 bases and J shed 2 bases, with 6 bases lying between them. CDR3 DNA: TGTGCCAGCAGCGTAGAGGGAGGCAATCAGCCCCAGCATTTT. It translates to CASSVEGGNQPQHF.

The CDR3 loop reads CASSLQGAREQYF. The CDR3 DNA reads TGTGCCAGCAGTTTACAGGGGGCGAGGGAGCAGTACTTC. The V call is TRBV6-5, the J call TRBJ2-7, with 9 bases fitting TRBD1. Germline V gene sequence: CDR1 MNHEY, CDR2 SVGAGI. CDR3 length: 13 amino acids. V gave up 4 bases and J gave up 7 bases; unmatched junction bases: 5.

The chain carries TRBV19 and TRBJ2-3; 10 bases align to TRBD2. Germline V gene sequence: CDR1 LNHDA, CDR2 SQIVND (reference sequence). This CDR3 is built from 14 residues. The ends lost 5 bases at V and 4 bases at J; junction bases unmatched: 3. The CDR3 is CASSQGLAADTQYF. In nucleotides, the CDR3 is TGTGCCAGTAGTCAAGGACTAGCGGCAGATACGCAGTATTTT. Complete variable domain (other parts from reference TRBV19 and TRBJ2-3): DGGITQSPKYLFRKEGQNVTLSCEQNLNHDAMYWYRQDPGQGLRLIYYSQIVNDFQKGDIAEGYSVSREKKESFPLTVTSAQKNPTAFYLCASSQGLAADTQYFGPGTRLTVL.

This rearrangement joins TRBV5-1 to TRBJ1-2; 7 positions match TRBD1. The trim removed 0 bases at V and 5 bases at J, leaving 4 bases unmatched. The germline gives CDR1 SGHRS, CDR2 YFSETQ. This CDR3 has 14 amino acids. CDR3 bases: TGCGCCAGCAGCTTGGATGGGACAGAGTATGGCTACACCTTC. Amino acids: CASSLDGTEYGYTF.

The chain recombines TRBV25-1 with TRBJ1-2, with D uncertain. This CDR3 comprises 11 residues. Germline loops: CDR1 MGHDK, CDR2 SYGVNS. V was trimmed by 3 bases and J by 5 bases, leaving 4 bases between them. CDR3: CASSELYGYTF. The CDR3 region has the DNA TGTGCCAGCAGTGAGTTATATGGCTACACCTTC.

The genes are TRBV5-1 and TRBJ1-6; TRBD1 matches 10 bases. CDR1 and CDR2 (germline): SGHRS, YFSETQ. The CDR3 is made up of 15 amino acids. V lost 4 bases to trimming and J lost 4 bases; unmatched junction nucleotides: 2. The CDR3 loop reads CASSRQGAYNSPLHF. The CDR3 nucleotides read TGCGCCAGCAGCCGACAGGGGGCGTATAATTCACCCCTCCACTTT.

DNA for the CDR3: TGTGCCAGCAGCTTGAAACGAAGGGTCGGTGGCTACACCTTC. Its translation is CASSLKRRVGGYTF. The chain joins TRBV5-8 to TRBJ1-2, with D unclear. The CDR3 totals 14 residues. The germline CDR1 and CDR2 sequences are SGHTS and YDEGEE. V was trimmed by 1 base and J by 7 bases, leaving 14 bases between them.

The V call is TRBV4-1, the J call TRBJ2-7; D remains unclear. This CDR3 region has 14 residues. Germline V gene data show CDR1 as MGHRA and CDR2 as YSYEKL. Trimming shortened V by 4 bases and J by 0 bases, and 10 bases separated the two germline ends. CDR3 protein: CASSLGRSSYEQYF. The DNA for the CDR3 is TGCGCCAGCAGCCTCGGACGGAGCTCCTACGAGCAGTACTTC.

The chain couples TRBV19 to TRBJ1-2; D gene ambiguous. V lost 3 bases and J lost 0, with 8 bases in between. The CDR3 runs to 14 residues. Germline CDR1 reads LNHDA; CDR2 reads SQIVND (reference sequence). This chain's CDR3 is CASSIVNSNYGYTF. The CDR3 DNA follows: TGTGCCAGTAGTATCGTTAACTCTAACTATGGCTACACCTTC. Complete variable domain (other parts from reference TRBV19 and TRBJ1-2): DGGITQSPKYLFRKEGQNVTLSCEQNLNHDAMYWYRQDPGQGLRLIYYSQIVNDFQKGDIAEGYSVSREKKESFPLTVTSAQKNPTAFYLCASSIVNSNYGYTFGSGTRLTVV.

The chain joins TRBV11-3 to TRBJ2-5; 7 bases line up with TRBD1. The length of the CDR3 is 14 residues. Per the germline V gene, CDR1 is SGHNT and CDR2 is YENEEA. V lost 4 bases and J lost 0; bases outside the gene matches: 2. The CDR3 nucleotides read TGTGCCAGCAGCTATACAGGGGACCAAGAGACCCAGTACTTC. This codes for CASSYTGDQETQYF.

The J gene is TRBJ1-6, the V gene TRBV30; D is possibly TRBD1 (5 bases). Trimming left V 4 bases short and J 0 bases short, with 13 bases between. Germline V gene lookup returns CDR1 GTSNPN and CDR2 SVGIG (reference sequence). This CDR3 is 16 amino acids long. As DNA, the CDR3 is TGTGCCTGGAAGAAGGGGCTACGCTCCTATAATTCACCCCTCCACTTT. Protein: CAWKKGLRSYNSPLHF. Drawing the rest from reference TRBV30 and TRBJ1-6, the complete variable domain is SQTIHQWPATLVQPVGSPLSLECTVEGTSNPNLYWYRQAAGRGLQLLFYSVGIGQISSEVPQNLSASRPQDRQFILSSKKLLLSDSGFYLCAWKKGLRSYNSPLHFGNGTRLTVT.